This T cell receptor (beta chain) was recorded in a study of shared clonotypes between healthy human individuals. A single count supports this clone. Clones were read by immunoSEQ multiplex PCR, and TCRdb kept only the in-frame ones, dropping some. The repertoire holds about 600,000 clones, with almost 97% as singletons. The CDR3 is made up of 14 amino acids. Germline lookup yields CDR1 MNHNY and CDR2 SVGAGI (reference sequence). The V and J ends lost 4 bases and 3 bases, in that order; junction bases with no gene match: 2. Both subsets, CD45RA+ naive and CD45RA-negative memory, were split from the CD4+ cells.

The receptor was isolated from a woman in her twenties or thirties in good health. The rearrangement joins TRBV6-6 to TRBJ2-7; 11 nucleotides line up with TRBD1. Sequences were obtained from naive CD4+ T cells sorted from blood. The subset denotes: CD45RA+ positively selected. For the CDR3, the DNA is TGTGCCAGCAGTTTAGGGACAGGGGGCTACGAGCAGTACTTC. Protein product: CASSLGTGGYEQYF.